This T cell receptor (beta chain) was captured in a study of radiation and T cells in renal cell carcinoma. Findings and caveats of the study: From baseline, blood top tumor clonotypes peaked at 2 weeks post-radiation.

Time point noted: blood 4 weeks post-SBRT, at nephrectomy. Treatment meaning: 15 Gy SBRT to primary tumor, nephrectomy 4 weeks later. The CDR3 runs 14 residues. Trimming cost V 6 bases and J 1 base; bases outside gene matches: 3. The germline gives CDR1 MNHEY, CDR2 SVGAGI. TCRdb keeps only in-frame clones here, not all; method: immunoSEQ multiplex PCR. Of around 95,000 clones in the sample, 84% are singletons; the top ten hold approximately 7.7%. As regards this clone: Its antigen is undetermined.

The receptor comes from a man aged 55-75 years with renal cell carcinoma. The sequencing here drew on blood, taken from a patient whose treatment included radiotherapy and nephrectomy. The V call is TRBV6-5, the J call TRBJ1-5; 7 nucleotides align to TRBD1. The CDR3 nucleotides read TGTGCCAGCAGGCTGACAGGGAGCAATCAGCCCCAGCATTTT. Encoded protein: CASRLTGSNQPQHF.